This T cell receptor (beta chain) was captured by sequencing in a study of cytomegalovirus exposure and HLA in healthy donors. The PCR was carried out with 60 Vbeta primers and 13 Jbeta primers. TCRdb's table, derived via immunoSEQ multiplex PCR, lists solely in-frame clones and lacks some. In total, the table holds tens of thousands of clones. V gave up 5 bases and J gave up 1 base, with 15 bases separating them. The germline V gene encodes CDR1 SGHRS and CDR2 YFSETQ. This CDR3 contains 16 residues. This sequence was found in a woman aged 40 to 50 in good health and CMV-seronegative. This chain uses TRBV5-1 with TRBJ2-2; D remains unclear. The specimen sequenced was PBMCs. The CDR3 spells CASSLIRGRNTGELFF. CDR3 DNA sequence: TGCGCCAGCAGTTTAATACGAGGCCGGAACACCGGGGAGCTGTTTTTT.